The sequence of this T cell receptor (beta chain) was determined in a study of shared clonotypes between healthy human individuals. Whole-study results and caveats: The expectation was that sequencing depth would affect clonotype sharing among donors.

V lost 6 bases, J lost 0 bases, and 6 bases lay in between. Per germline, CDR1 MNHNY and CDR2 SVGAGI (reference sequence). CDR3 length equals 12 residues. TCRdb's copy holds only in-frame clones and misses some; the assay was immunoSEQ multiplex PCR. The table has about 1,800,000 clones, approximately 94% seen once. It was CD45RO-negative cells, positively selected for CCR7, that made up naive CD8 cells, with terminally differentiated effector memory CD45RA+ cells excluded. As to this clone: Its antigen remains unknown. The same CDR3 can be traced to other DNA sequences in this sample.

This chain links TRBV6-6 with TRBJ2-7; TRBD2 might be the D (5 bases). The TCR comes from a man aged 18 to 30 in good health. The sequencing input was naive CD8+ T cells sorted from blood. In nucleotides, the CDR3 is TGTGCCAGCAGCGGGGACTCCTACGAGCAGTACTTC. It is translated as CASSGDSYEQYF.